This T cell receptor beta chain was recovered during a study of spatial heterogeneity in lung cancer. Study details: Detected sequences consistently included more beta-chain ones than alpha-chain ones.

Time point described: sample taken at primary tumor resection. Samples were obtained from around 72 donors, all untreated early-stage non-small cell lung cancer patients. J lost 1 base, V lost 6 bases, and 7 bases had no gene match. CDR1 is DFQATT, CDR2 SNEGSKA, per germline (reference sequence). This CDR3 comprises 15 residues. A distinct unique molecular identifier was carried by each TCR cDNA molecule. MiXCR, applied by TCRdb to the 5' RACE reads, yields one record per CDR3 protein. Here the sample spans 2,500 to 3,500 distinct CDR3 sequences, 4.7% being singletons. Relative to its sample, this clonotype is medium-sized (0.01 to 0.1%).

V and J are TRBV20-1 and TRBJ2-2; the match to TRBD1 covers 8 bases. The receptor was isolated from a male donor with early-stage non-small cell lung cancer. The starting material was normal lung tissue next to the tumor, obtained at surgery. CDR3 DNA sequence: TGCAGTGCCAGGACAGGGCGAGGGAACACCGGGGAGCTGTTTTTT. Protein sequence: CSARTGRGNTGELFF.